This T cell receptor beta chain was profiled in a study of T cells in tuberculosis. For the study at large: In South Africa, adults with active tuberculosis were compared with IGRA-negative and latently infected IGRA-positive adolescents.

Comments on this clone: Its target is not known.

Each donor contributed 85,000 to 100,000 T cells on average, unsorted. General study points: Active tuberculosis TCR-alpha repertoires lay closer to GMM-specific TCRs than IGRA-negative controls, suggesting clonal expansion.

Libraries were prepared by immunoSEQ multiplex PCR; TCRdb keeps only in-frame clonotypes and omits some of them. Of roughly 35,000 clones listed, 90% to 95% are singletons. V shed 3 bases and J 6 bases; nucleotides not matched to a gene: 7. Germline V gene data show CDR1 as MGHDK and CDR2 as SYGVNS. CDR3 size: 15 residues. The sequence derives from a donor aged 5 to 30 with latent tuberculosis or without tuberculosis infection. Some clones in this sample may be carry-over from other donors' samples. The V and J genes are TRBV25-1 and TRBJ1-5; TRBD1 matches 8 bases. The sequenced sample consisted of PBMCs. The CDR3 region has the DNA TGTGCCAGCAGTGAGGTGGACAGGGCGGGTCAGCCCCAGCATTTT. Translated: CASSEVDRAGQPQHF.